The 6 T cell receptor beta chains below were found in one sample sequenced in a study of blood T cell repertoires in COVID-19. Generated by immunoSEQ multiplex PCR, the TCRdb table keeps only in-frame clones and is missing some. The data hold roughly 140,000 clones, with approximately 83% observed a single time. Sequenced material: peripheral blood. The receptors stem from an older woman with COVID-19, enrolled during active disease.

The J gene is TRBJ2-1, the V gene TRBV11-2, with 9 positions matching TRBD1. V was clipped by 0 bases and J by 8 bases; unmatched bases: 8. CDR3 length: 16 amino acids. Per germline, CDR1 SGHAT and CDR2 FQNNGV. The CDR3 bases are TGTGCCAGCAGCTTAGATTGGTTAACAGGGGGCGATGAGCAGTTCTTC. It codes for CASSLDWLTGGDEQFF.

V gene TRBV29-1 combines with J gene TRBJ1-4, with D possibly being TRBD1 (6 bases). CDR3 length: 15 amino acids. V lost 5 bases to trimming and J lost 4 bases, with 17 bases between them. The germline gives CDR1 SQVTM, CDR2 ANQGSEA. CDR3 region: CSVLRRDIFNEKLFF. The CDR3 DNA follows: TGCAGCGTTCTTCGCCGGGACATATTTAATGAAAAACTGTTTTTT.

This clone appeared a single time. This chain uses TRBV20-1 with TRBJ2-7, with 9 bases that match TRBD1. In germline, CDR1 is DFQATT, CDR2 SNEGSKA (reference sequence). The CDR3 spans 14 residues. V lost 3 bases to trimming and J lost 2 bases; unmatched junction nucleotides: 5. The CDR3: CSASAGTGTYEQYF. Here the CDR3 DNA reads TGCAGTGCTAGTGCCGGGACAGGGACCTACGAGCAGTACTTC.

The chain employs TRBV10-3 and TRBJ1-1; no firm D call. Germline V CDR1 and CDR2: ENHRY, SYGVKD. The CDR3 totals 13 residues. V gave up 6 bases and J gave up 4 bases, with 12 bases separating them. The CDR3 protein is CAIRARGGTEAFF. The CDR3 coding sequence is TGTGCCATCAGGGCACGTGGAGGCACTGAAGCTTTCTTT.

V usage is TRBV11-2 and J usage is TRBJ2-2, with 10 bases that match TRBD2. Germline V gene lookup returns CDR1 SGHAT and CDR2 FQNNGV. V gave up 5 bases and J gave up 7 bases; unmatched junction bases: 19. CDR3 length: 19 residues. CDR3 coding DNA: TGTGCCAGCAGCGCCCCGACGGGGCAGCGGGGGGGCCGGAGCGGGGAGCTGTTTTTT. It is translated as CASSAPTGQRGGRSGELFF. Supplemented by reference TRBV11-2 and TRBJ2-2, the full variable domain reads EAGVAQSPRYKIIEKRQSVAFWCNPISGHATLYWYQQILGQGPKLLIQFQNNGVVDDSQLPKDRFSAERLKGVDSTLKIQPAKLEDSAVYLCASSAPTGQRGGRSGELFFGEGSRLTVL.

V usage is TRBV5-6 and J usage is TRBJ1-1, with TRBD1 matching over 8 bases. This CDR3 is 16 amino acids long. Germline-derived CDR1 and CDR2 are SGHDT and YYEEEE. The junction had 16 bases not matched to a gene; V was cut back by 4 bases and J by 8 bases. CDR3 protein: CASSPGTGSLIGEAFF. CDR3 bases: TGTGCCAGCAGCCCCGGGACAGGCTCCTTGATCGGGGAAGCTTTCTTT.